Listed below are T cell receptor beta chains from one sample, sequenced in a study of blood T cells in healthy people across ages. From the 5' RACE reads, TCRdb called clonotypes with MiXCR, one entry per CDR3 protein. The sample yields more than 600,000 distinct CDR3 sequences, about 25% seen once. This sample also appeared in a second study, on T cells of mothers and their children.

Sequencing was performed on blood. These receptors originate from a boy between 5 and 17 years old in good health. Each CDR3 is given with its conserved first and last residue. A D gene is named only where the DNA matches it firmly. Rows give clone size only sometimes, using once, few, many, or a class for an expanded clone.

D gene,V gene,clone size,J gene,CDR3 DNA,CDR3 protein
-,TRBV6-2/TRBV6-3,-,TRBJ1-2,TGTGCCAGCACCGGAACAGGGTTTGGGGTCTATGGCTACACCTTC,CASTGTGFGVYGYTF
TRBD2,TRBV12-3/TRBV12-4,few,TRBJ2-3,TGTGCCAGCAGTCCTCGACTAGCGACAGATACGCAGTATTTT,CASSPRLATDTQYF
-,TRBV5-6,-,TRBJ2-5,TGTGCCAGCAGCACGTTACGGGACTTCCAAGAGACCCAGTACTTC,CASSTLRDFQETQYF
TRBD2,TRBV20-1,-,TRBJ2-5,TGCAGTGCCATACTAGCGGGGGGGCAGGAGACCCAGTACTTC,CSAILAGGQETQYF
-,TRBV20-1,few,TRBJ2-7,TGCAGTGCCCATTCCTGGGGGACCTCGAATTCCTACGAGCAGTACTTC,CSAHSWGTSNSYEQYF
-,TRBV7-8,-,TRBJ2-7,TGTGCCAGCAGCTTAGGGGACCCGACCTACGAGCAGTACTTC,CASSLGDPTYEQYF
-,TRBV24-1,-,TRBJ1-2,TGTGCCACCAGTGATTTTGGGCAGAACTATGGCTACACCTTC,CATSDFGQNYGYTF
TRBD2,TRBV3-1,-,TRBJ2-2,TGTGCCAGCAGCCAAGATCGGAATAGCGGGAGGGCGAACACCGGGGAGCTGTTTTTT,CASSQDRNSGRANTGELFF
-,TRBV10-1,-,TRBJ2-7,TGCGCCAGCCGCGGGACAGAGGCCTACGAGCAGTACTTC,CASRGTEAYEQYF
-,TRBV15,-,TRBJ2-5,TGTGCCACCAGCAGAGAAAGGACCGGGACCCAGTACTTC,CATSRERTGTQYF
TRBD2,TRBV9,-,TRBJ2-2,TGTGCCAGCAGCTTCCGGGGGGTGAACACCGGGGAGCTGTTTTTT,CASSFRGVNTGELFF
-,TRBV15,few,TRBJ1-3,TGTGCCACCAGCAGAGAAGGGCAGGTCTCTGGAAACACCATATATTTT,CATSREGQVSGNTIYF
-,TRBV5-1,-,TRBJ2-6,TGCGCCAGCAGCCCGGGGCAGGGATTCTTAACGTCCTCTGGGGCCAACGTCCTGACTTTC,CASSPGQGFLTSSGANVLTF
-,TRBV28,-,TRBJ2-3,TGTGCCACCACCCTGGGGACAGATACGCAGTATTTT,CATTLGTDTQYF
-,TRBV6-1,few,TRBJ2-2,TGTGCCAGCAGTGAACGACAAACCGGGGAGCTGTTTTTT,CASSERQTGELFF
TRBD1,TRBV20-1,-,TRBJ2-7,TGCAGTGCCCCGGACAGGGACTCCTACGAGCAGTACTTC,CSAPDRDSYEQYF
TRBD2,TRBV5-6,-,TRBJ2-3,TGTGCCAGCAGCTTTATGACTAGCGGGAGAACAGATACGCAGTATTTT,CASSFMTSGRTDTQYF